This T cell receptor beta chain stems from a study of regulatory T cells in long-lasting Graves disease. This clonotype appeared many times. Indicated time point: persistent/refractory GD, antithyroid drugs over 5 years with positive TRAb. Extracted PBMC RNA gave rise to the TCR library. It was an endocrinology department in Xi'an, China, that provided the patients. The trim removed 5 bases at V and 5 bases at J, leaving 6 bases unmatched. The length of the CDR3 is 14 residues. The germline V gene has CDR1 MDHEN and CDR2 SYDVKM. Through Arm-PCR of CDR3 regions and iRepertoire HTBI primers, TCR beta libraries were built. TCRdb called the multiplex PCR reads again in MiXCR, with one record for every CDR3 protein. The sample shows fewer than 450,000 distinct CDR3 sequences, less than 25% of them seen only once.

This sample comprised peripheral blood mononuclear cells (PBMCs), obtained when the disease was refractory, from a patient treated with antithyroid drugs. This TCR was recovered from a female donor with Graves disease. V and J are TRBV28 and TRBJ2-5; 9 positions match TRBD2. The CDR3 nucleotides read TGTGCCAGCAGTCCGACGGGACTAGCTGAGACCCAGTACTTC. Protein: CASSPTGLAETQYF.